This TCR beta chain was recorded in a study of CD8+ T cells in alopecia areata. As for the study in general: The drug, oral tofacitinib, was given to treated patients at 5 to 10 mg twice daily.

CDR3 length: 12 residues. Trimming left V 1 base short and J 9 bases short, with 10 bases between. CDR1 and CDR2 from the germline V gene are SQVTM and ANQGSEA. With respect to this clone: The target antigen is unknown.

Treatment in this sample: oral pan-JAK inhibitor, 5-10 mg twice daily. CD4+ and CD8+ T cells were sorted from PBMCs stained for CD3, CD4 and CD8. Study conclusions and caveats: Scalp repertoires also include resident alphabeta T cells from normal skin. Clonality exceeded that of normal scalp in lesional scalp, most notably in alopecia totalis/universalis.

After isolation, RNA underwent reverse transcription to generate cDNA as the sequencing template. Method: immunoSEQ multiplex PCR; TCRdb's copy keeps in-frame clones and lacks some. This repertoire shows roughly 99,000 clones, around 84% found once; its top ten account for around 25%. This clonotype originated in a human donor with alopecia areata. The chain employs TRBV29-1 and TRBJ2-1; D remains unclear. The sequenced sample was CD8+ T cells sorted from blood, obtained at week 24, from a patient treated with tofacitinib. CDR3 sequence (DNA): TGCAGCGTTGAAGCGTCGGTAGGTGAGCAGTTCTTC. It translates to CSVEASVGEQFF.